This T cell receptor beta chain was documented in a study of T cell changes during pregnancy in multiple sclerosis. The CDR3 has 14 residues. V was clipped by 7 bases and J by 0 bases, with 10 bases between them. In germline, CDR1 is MDHEN, CDR2 SYDVKM. Data came from immunoSEQ multiplex PCR; TCRdb stores just in-frame clones and leaves some out. This sample yields 85,000 to 130,000 clones, of which around 92% are seen a single time; less than 2% belongs to the top ten. Sequenced material: peripheral blood, taken after pregnancy. The J gene is TRBJ1-5, the V gene TRBV28, with D maybe TRBD1 (6 bases). This receptor was identified in a female donor with multiple sclerosis, enrolled in a pregnancy study. The CDR3: CASITGNSNQPQHF. The CDR3 bases are TGTGCCAGCATTACAGGGAATAGCAATCAGCCCCAGCATTTT.